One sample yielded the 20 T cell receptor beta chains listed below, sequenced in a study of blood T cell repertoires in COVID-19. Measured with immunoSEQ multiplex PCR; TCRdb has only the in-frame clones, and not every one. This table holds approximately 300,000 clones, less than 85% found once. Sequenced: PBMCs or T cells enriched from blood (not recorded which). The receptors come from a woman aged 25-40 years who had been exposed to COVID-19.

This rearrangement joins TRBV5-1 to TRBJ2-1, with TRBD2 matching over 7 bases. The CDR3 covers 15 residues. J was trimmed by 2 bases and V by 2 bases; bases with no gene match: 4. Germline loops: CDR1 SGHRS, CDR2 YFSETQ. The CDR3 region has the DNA TGCGCCAGCAGCTTACTAGCGCTGGCCTACAATGAGCAGTTCTTC. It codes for CASSLLALAYNEQFF.

Here the CDR3 DNA reads TGTGCCAGCAGTCAGACAGGTACGAGTTACGAGCAGTACTTC. Protein sequence: CASSQTGTSYEQYF. The chain carries TRBV28 and TRBJ2-7, with TRBD1 as a possible D gene (6 bases). Trimming removed 5 bases from V and 4 bases from J, with 15 bases in between. There are 14 residues in the CDR3. Germline CDR1 is MDHEN and CDR2 is SYDVKM.

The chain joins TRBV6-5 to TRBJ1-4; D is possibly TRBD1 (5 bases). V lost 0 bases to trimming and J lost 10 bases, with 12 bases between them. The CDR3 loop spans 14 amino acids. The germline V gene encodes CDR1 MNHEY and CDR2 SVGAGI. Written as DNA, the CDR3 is TGTGCCAGCAGTTACTCGTCGGGGGATGGAAAACTGTTTTTT. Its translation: CASSYSSGDGKLFF.

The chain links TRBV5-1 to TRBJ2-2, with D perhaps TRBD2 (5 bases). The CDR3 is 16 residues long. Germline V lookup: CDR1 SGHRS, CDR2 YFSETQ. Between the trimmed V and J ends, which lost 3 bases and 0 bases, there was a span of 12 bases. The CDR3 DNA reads TGCGCCAGCAGCTGGCGGAGGACTCCGAACACCGGGGAGCTGTTTTTT. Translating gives CASSWRRTPNTGELFF.

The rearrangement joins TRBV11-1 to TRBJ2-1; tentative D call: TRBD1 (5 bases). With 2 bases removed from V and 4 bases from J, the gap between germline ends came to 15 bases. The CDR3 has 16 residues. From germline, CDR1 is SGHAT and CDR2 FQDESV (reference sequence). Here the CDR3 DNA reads TGTGCCAGCAGCTTAAAAATCGGACAACCTTACAATGAGCAGTTCTTC. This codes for CASSLKIGQPYNEQFF. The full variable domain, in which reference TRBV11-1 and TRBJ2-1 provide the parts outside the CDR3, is EAEVAQSPRYKITEKSQAVAFWCDPISGHATLYWYRQILGQGPELLVQFQDESVVDDSQLPKDRFSAERLKGVDSTLKIQPAELGDSAMYLCASSLKIGQPYNEQFFGPGTRLTVL.

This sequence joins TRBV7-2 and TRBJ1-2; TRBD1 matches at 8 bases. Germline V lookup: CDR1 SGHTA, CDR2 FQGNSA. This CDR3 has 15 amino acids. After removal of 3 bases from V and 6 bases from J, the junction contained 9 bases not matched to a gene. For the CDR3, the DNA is TGTGCCAGCAGCTTCCCCGGACAGGGCGGTGATGGCTACACCTTC. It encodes CASSFPGQGGDGYTF.

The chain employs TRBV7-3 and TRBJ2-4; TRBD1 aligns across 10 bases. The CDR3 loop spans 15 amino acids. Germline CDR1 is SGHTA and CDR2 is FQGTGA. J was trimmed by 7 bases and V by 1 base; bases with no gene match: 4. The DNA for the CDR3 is TGTGCCAGCAGCTTAATGTCGGGACAGGGGAACATTCAGTACTTC. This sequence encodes CASSLMSGQGNIQYF.

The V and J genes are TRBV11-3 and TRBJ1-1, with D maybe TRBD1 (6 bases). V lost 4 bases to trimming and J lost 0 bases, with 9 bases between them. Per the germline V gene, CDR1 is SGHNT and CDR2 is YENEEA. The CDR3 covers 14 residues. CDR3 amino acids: CASSSGHLNTEAFF. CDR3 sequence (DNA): TGTGCCAGCAGCTCGGGACACTTGAACACTGAAGCTTTCTTT.

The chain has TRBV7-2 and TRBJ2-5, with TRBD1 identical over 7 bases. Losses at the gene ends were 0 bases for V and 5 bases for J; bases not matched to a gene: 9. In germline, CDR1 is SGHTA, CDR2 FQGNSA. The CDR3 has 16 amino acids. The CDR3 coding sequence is TGTGCCAGCAGCTTAGCTATACAGGGGCCGGGGGAGACCCAGTACTTC. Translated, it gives CASSLAIQGPGETQYF.

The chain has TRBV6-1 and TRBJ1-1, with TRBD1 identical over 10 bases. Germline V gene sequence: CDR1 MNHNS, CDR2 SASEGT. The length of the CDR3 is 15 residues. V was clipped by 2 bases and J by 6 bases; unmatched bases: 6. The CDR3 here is CASSEIRGTGAEAFF. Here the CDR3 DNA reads TGTGCCAGCAGTGAAATAAGGGGGACAGGGGCTGAAGCTTTCTTT.

The CDR3 here is CASSLGRGNQPQHF. The CDR3 DNA follows: TGTGCCAGCAGCCTAGGGAGGGGAAATCAGCCCCAGCATTTT. V usage is TRBV9 and J usage is TRBJ1-5, with D perhaps matching TRBD1 (5 bases). The V and J ends lost 4 bases and 4 bases respectively, with 12 bases between them. The CDR3 is 14 residues long. Germline assignment: CDR1 SGDLS and CDR2 YYNGEE.

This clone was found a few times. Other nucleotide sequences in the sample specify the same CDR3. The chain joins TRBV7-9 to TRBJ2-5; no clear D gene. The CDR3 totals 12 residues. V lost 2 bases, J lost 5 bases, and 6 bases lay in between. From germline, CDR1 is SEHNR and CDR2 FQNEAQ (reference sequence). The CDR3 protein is CASSLNSETQYF. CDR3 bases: TGTGCCAGCAGCTTAAACTCGGAGACCCAGTACTTC.

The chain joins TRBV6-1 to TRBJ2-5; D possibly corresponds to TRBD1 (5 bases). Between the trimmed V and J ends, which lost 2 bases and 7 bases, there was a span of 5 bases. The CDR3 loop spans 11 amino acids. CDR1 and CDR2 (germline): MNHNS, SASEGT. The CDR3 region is CASSETGTQYF. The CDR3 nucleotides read TGTGCCAGCAGTGAAACAGGGACCCAGTACTTC.

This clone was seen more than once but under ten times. Written as DNA, the CDR3 is TGTGCCTCCACAGATAGGACAGGGTACAATTCACCCCTCCACTTT. This sequence encodes CASTDRTGYNSPLHF. The chain joins TRBV2 to TRBJ1-6, with TRBD1 matching 8 bases. Germline V gene sequence: CDR1 SNHLY, CDR2 FYNNEI. The CDR3 contains 15 residues. V lost 11 bases, J lost 7 bases, and 13 bases stayed unmatched.

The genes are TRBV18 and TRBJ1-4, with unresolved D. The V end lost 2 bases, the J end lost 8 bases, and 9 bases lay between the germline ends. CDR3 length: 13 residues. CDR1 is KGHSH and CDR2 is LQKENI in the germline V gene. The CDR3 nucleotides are TGTGCCAGCTCACCAAGGTCAGCGGAAAAACTGTTTTTT. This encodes CASSPRSAEKLFF.

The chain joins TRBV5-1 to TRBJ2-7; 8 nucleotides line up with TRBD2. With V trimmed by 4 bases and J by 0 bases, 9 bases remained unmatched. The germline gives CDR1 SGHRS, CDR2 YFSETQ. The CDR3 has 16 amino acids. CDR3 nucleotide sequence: TGCGCCAGCAGCCCAGGTCGGGCGGGGGGCTCCTACGAGCAGTACTTC. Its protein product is CASSPGRAGGSYEQYF.

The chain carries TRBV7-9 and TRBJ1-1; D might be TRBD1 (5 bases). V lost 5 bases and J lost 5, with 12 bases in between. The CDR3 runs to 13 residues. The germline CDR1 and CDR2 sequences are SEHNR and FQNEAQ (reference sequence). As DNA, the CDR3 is TGTGCCAGCAGCGAAGGGGAGGGGACTGAAGCTTTCTTT. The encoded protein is CASSEGEGTEAFF. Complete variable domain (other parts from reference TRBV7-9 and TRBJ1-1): DTGVSQNPRHKITKRGQNVTFRCDPISEHNRLYWYRQTLGQGPEFLTYFQNEAQLEKSRLLSDRFSAERPKGSFSTLEIQRTEQGDSAMYLCASSEGEGTEAFFGQGTRLTVV.

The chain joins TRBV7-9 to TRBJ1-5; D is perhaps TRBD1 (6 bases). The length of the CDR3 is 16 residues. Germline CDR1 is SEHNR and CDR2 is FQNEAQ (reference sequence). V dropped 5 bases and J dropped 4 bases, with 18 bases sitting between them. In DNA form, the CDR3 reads TGTGCCAGCAGCCTTGGGGGGGGCAGGCCTAATCAGCCCCAGCATTTT. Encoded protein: CASSLGGGRPNQPQHF. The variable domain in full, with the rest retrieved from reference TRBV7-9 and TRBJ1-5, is DTGVSQNPRHKITKRGQNVTFRCDPISEHNRLYWYRQTLGQGPEFLTYFQNEAQLEKSRLLSDRFSAERPKGSFSTLEIQRTEQGDSAMYLCASSLGGGRPNQPQHFGDGTRLSIL.

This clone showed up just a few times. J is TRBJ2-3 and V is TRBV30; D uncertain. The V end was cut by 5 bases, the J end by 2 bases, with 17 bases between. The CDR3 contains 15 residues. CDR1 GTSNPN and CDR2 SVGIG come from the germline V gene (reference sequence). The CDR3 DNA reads TGTGCCTGGTCCCCTACCCCAGCGAACACAGATACGCAGTATTTT. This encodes CAWSPTPANTDTQYF.

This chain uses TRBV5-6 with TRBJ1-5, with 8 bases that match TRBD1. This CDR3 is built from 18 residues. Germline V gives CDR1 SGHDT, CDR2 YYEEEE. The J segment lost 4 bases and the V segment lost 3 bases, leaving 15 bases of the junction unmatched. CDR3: CASSSDRGTGRTNQPQHF. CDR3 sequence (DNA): TGTGCCAGCAGCTCCGACAGGGGCACCGGGCGAACTAATCAGCCCCAGCATTTT.